The sequence of this TCR beta chain was determined in a study of cytotoxic CD8 clonotypes in ibrutinib-treated CLL. Points from the study as a whole: Stable or contracted on treatment, public clonotypes were also uncommon.

The protocol was immunoSEQ multiplex PCR, while the TCRdb copy is restricted to in-frame clones and leaves out a portion. Among roughly 330,000 clones, about 64% were seen once, and the ten largest hold about 6.7%. This clone was seen a single time. Its antigen remains unknown. This CDR3 comprises 13 residues. Germline V gene sequence: CDR1 SGHNT, CDR2 YYREEE (reference sequence). Trimming removed 4 bases from V and 1 base from J; junction bases left unmatched: 1. This TCR was recovered from a human donor with chronic lymphocytic leukemia. The sequencing used PBMCs, collected after 36 months of ibrutinib treatment. The rearrangement links TRBV5-4 to TRBJ1-1, with 7 bases that match TRBD1. CDR3 in amino acids: CASSGQANTEAFF. CDR3 sequence (DNA): TGTGCCAGCAGCGGACAGGCGAACACTGAAGCTTTCTTT. Using reference TRBV5-4 and TRBJ1-1 for the parts outside the CDR3, the full variable domain is ETGVTQSPTHLIKTRGQQVTLRCSSQSGHNTVSWYQQALGQGPQFIFQYYREEENGRGNFPPRFSGLQFPNYSSELNVNALELDDSALYLCASSGQANTEAFFGQGTRLTVV.